This section outlines one TCR beta chain sequence together with its context. The data stem from a study of blood T cell repertoires in COVID-19. Background on the study: Collection of acute and convalescent COVID-19 samples took place in the United States, Italy and Spain. PBMCs, B-cell-depleted T cells, or T cells provided the cDNA or gDNA that made up the material.

As originally analysed: Estimation of nucleated cell counts was performed using reference gene primer amplification. Sequencing used immunoSEQ multiplex PCR; TCRdb keeps in-frame clones, though not all of them. V and J calls and clone size come straight from that table; D and trimming were deduced from the DNA. The sample comprises some 150,000 clones, 80% to 90% of which are singletons, and approximately 38% rests with the top ten. Germline CDR1 is MGHRA and CDR2 is YSYEKL. The V gene lost 0 bases and the J gene lost 7 bases, with 12 bases spanning the gap. The CDR3 covers 15 residues. The TCR was taken from a human donor in a cohort sampled during active COVID-19. The chain links TRBV4-1 to TRBJ2-2; D perhaps matches TRBD2 (5 bases). The sequenced sample consisted of peripheral blood. The DNA for the CDR3 is TGCGCCAGCAGCCAAGAGTTCCCCGAGGGCGGGGAGCTGTTTTTT. As protein: CASSQEFPEGGELFF.